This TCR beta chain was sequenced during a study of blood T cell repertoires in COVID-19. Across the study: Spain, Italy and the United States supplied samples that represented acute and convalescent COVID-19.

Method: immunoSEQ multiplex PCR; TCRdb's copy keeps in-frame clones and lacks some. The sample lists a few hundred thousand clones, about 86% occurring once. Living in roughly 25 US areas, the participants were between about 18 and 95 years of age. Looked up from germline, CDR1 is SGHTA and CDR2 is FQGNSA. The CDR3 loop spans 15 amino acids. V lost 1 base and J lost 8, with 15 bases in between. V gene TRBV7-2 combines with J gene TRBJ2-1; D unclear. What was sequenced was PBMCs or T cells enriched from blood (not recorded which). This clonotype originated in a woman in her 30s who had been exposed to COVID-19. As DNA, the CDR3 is TGTGCCAGCAGCTTAGGGTGGTCCCGAGAGGATGAGCAGTTCTTC. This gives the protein CASSLGWSREDEQFF. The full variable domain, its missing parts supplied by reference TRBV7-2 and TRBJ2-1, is GAGVSQSPSNKVTEKGKDVELRCDPISGHTALYWYRQSLGQGLEFLIYFQGNSAPDKSGLPSDRFSAERTGGSVSTLTIQRTQQEDSAVYLCASSLGWSREDEQFFGPGTRLTVL.